Sequencing of this TCR beta chain was carried out in a study of blood T cell repertoires in COVID-19. Study summary: T cells, B-cell-depleted T cells, or PBMCs provided the cDNA or gDNA that served as material.

Under the authors' procedure: From reference gene primer amplification, estimates of nucleated cell counts were derived. Produced via immunoSEQ multiplex PCR; TCRdb's table is partial and in-frame only. V and J calls and clone size are copied from that table; D and trimming were computed from the DNA. The sample holds about 200,000 clones, just over 85% seen once. The V segment lost 1 base and the J segment 4 bases; nucleotides outside the gene matches: 6. Germline V gene lookup returns CDR1 SGHVS and CDR2 FNYEAQ. The length of the CDR3 is 16 residues. The receptor comes from a man aged 80 or over with acute or convalescent COVID-19. The material sequenced was peripheral blood. The V call is TRBV7-6, the J call TRBJ2-3; TRBD1 matches 9 bases. The CDR3 loop reads CASSLDRGQGADTQYF. CDR3 sequence (DNA): TGTGCCAGCAGCTTAGATAGGGGACAGGGCGCAGATACGCAGTATTTT.